These 22 T cell receptor beta chains share one sample of origin, sequenced in a study of T cells in Graves' hyperthyroidism and ophthalmopathy. The CDR3 regions of TCR beta were amplified from RNA transcripts. The HTBI set primed first-round TCR CDR3 RT-PCR. MiXCR, run by TCRdb on the multiplex PCR reads, gives a single entry per CDR3 protein. Counted here are 250,000 to 350,000 distinct CDR3 sequences, about a sixth occurring once; the ten biggest clones make up over 50%. Specimen: blood. The receptors originated from a woman aged 55-75 years with Graves' ophthalmopathy.

A few counts support this clonotype. This CDR3 is missing its conserved last phenylalanine or tryptophan, likely due to a read error. The chain links TRBV12-3 or TRBV12-4 to TRBJ1-6; no clear D. The CDR3 contains 15 residues. V was pared by 4 bases and J by 5 bases, with 12 bases between. CDR3 in amino acids: CASSSAPRNNSPLHL. The CDR3, as DNA: TGTGCCAGCAGTTCGGCCCCACGTAATAATTCACCCCTCCACCTT.

Comments on this clonotype: This may be a read error, as it is one base from a much larger clone. The chain is built from TRBV28 and TRBJ1-6; TRBD1 matches 7 bases. CDR3 length equals 15 residues. Germline V gene lookup returns CDR1 MDHEN and CDR2 SYDVKM. CDR3 sequence (DNA): TGTGCCAGCCGTTTAGGGGGACAGCGGAATTCACCCCTCCACTTT. This codes for CASRLGGQRNSPLHF.

This clonotype was recorded many times. The chain combines TRBV5-1 with TRBJ2-1; a weak D match, TRBD1 (5 bases). V lost 6 bases to trimming and J lost 3 bases, with 19 bases between them. Looked up from germline, CDR1 is SGHRS and CDR2 is YFSETQ. CDR3 size: 16 residues. This CDR3 is CASNVIQAGLYNEQFF. Written as DNA, the CDR3 is TGCGCCAGCAACGTAATACAGGCAGGGCTCTACAATGAGCAGTTCTTC.

The rearrangement links TRBV3-1 to TRBJ1-4; TRBD1 agrees at 8 bases. This CDR3 spans 14 amino acids. Germline CDR1 reads LGHDT; CDR2 reads YNNKEL (reference sequence). Trimming at V came to 3 bases and at J to 7 bases, leaving 4 bases not matched to a gene. The CDR3, as DNA: TGTGCCAGCAGCCATCGACAGGGGCTTGAAAAACTGTTTTTT. This sequence encodes CASSHRQGLEKLFF. The complete variable domain, with remaining parts taken from reference TRBV3-1 and TRBJ1-4, reads DTAVSQTPKYLVTQMGNDKSIKCEQNLGHDTMYWYKQDSKKFLKIMFSYNNKELIINETVPNRFSPKSPDKAHLNLHINSLELGDSAVYFCASSHRQGLEKLFFGSGTQLSVL.

V is TRBV7-2 and J is TRBJ1-6; D is unresolved. The length of the CDR3 is 13 residues. Germline V gene data show CDR1 as SGHTA and CDR2 as FQGNSA. V gave up 5 bases and J gave up 7 bases, with 9 bases separating them. CDR3 sequence reads: CASSPQMNSPLHF. The CDR3 DNA is TGTGCCAGCAGCCCCCAGATGAATTCACCCCTCCACTTT.

Comment on this clonotype: A single base separates this from a much larger clone, so it may be a read error. The chain combines TRBV5-1 with TRBJ2-5; 7 nucleotides align to TRBD1. CDR1 is SGHRS, CDR2 YFSETQ, per germline. This CDR3 is 15 amino acids long. The CDR3 DNA sequence: TGCGCCAGCAGCGCCCTGACAGGGAATCAAGAGGCCCAGTACTTC. Residues: CASSALTGNQEAQYF.

This clonotype showed up many times. The chain employs TRBV12-3 or TRBV12-4 and TRBJ2-4; TRBD2 matches at 16 bases. The CDR3 is 19 residues long. Losses at the gene ends were 5 bases for V and 1 base for J; bases not matched to a gene: 8. CDR3 DNA sequence: TGTGCCAGCAGTCCTAGGGGGACTAGCGGGGGGGTTGCCAAAAACATTCAGTACTTC. Residues: CASSPRGTSGGVAKNIQYF.

This clonotype has ten or more counts. The CDR3 region is CSVVQGTVSEAFF. Here the CDR3 DNA reads TGCAGCGTTGTTCAGGGGACGGTCTCTGAAGCTTTCTTT. The chain employs TRBV29-1 and TRBJ1-1; the D gene is possibly TRBD1 (6 bases). The V gene's germline CDR1 is SQVTM and CDR2 ANQGSEA. Deletions cut 4 bases from V and 6 bases from J, with 15 bases between. The CDR3 extends over 13 amino acids.

The chain combines TRBV6-1 with TRBJ1-6; 10 nucleotides agree with TRBD1. The CDR3 runs to 15 residues. Germline lookup yields CDR1 MNHNS and CDR2 SASEGT. V lost 5 bases, J lost 7 bases, and 5 bases stayed unmatched. CDR3 DNA: TGTGCCAGCAGTTTTGACAGGGGGCTCAATTCACCCCTCCACTTT. It translates to CASSFDRGLNSPLHF.

This clonotype was picked up a small number of times. A read error may explain this, as a much larger clone is one base away. V gene TRBV12-3 or TRBV12-4 combines with J gene TRBJ2-7; D is unclear. With 0 bases removed from V and 9 bases from J, the gap between germline ends came to 12 bases. This CDR3 is built from 13 residues. The CDR3 here is CASSLADDLGQYF. The CDR3 DNA sequence: TGTGCCAGCAGTTTAGCGGACGACCTCGGGCAGTACTTC.

This clonotype was found once. V gene TRBV6-2 or TRBV6-3 combines with J gene TRBJ2-3; TRBD1 matches at 10 bases. The V gene end was trimmed by 6 bases and the J gene end by 4 bases; junction bases not matched to a gene: 10. The CDR3 length is 16 residues. CDR1 and CDR2 from the germline V gene are MNHEY and SVGEGT. The CDR3 here is CASSRRDRGASDTQYF. The CDR3 DNA reads TGTGCCAGCAGCCGACGGGACAGGGGAGCTTCAGATACGCAGTATTTT.

This clonotype was found many times. The chain carries TRBV12-5 and TRBJ2-7; 11 nucleotides agree with TRBD1. The CDR3 runs to 14 residues. Trimming cost V 3 bases and J 4 bases; bases outside gene matches: 2. The germline gives CDR1 LGHNT, CDR2 FRNRAP. CDR3 sequence: CASGFGTGGYEQYF. The CDR3 nucleotides are TGTGCTAGTGGTTTTGGGACAGGGGGTTACGAGCAGTACTTC.

This clonotype was seen only a few times. This chain links TRBV5-4 with TRBJ2-3; TRBD2 aligns across 8 bases. With V trimmed by 4 bases and J by 4 bases, 11 bases remained unmatched. CDR1 is SGHNT and CDR2 is YYREEE in the germline V gene (reference sequence). The CDR3 totals 16 residues. DNA of the CDR3: TGTGCCAGCAGCACGGCCGGGACTAGGGGCGCAGATACGCAGTATTTT. Residues: CASSTAGTRGADTQYF. Supplemented by reference TRBV5-4 and TRBJ2-3, the full variable domain reads ETGVTQSPTHLIKTRGQQVTLRCSSQSGHNTVSWYQQALGQGPQFIFQYYREEENGRGNFPPRFSGLQFPNYSSELNVNALELDDSALYLCASSTAGTRGADTQYFGPGTRLTVL.

This rearrangement joins TRBV7-2 to TRBJ1-5; TRBD1 agrees at 8 bases. CDR1 SGHTA and CDR2 FQGNSA come from the germline V gene. CDR3 length equals 16 residues. The V segment lost 3 bases and the J segment 0 bases; nucleotides outside the gene matches: 4. In DNA form, the CDR3 reads TGTGCCAGCAGCTTGGGGCAGGGGGCTAGCAATCAGCCCCAGCATTTT. Amino acid sequence: CASSLGQGASNQPQHF.

Ten or more counts support this clonotype. V usage is TRBV27 and J usage is TRBJ2-7; possible D gene TRBD2, 6 bases. There are 15 residues in the CDR3. The V gene lost 2 bases and the J gene lost 2 bases, with 13 bases spanning the gap. Germline lookup yields CDR1 MNHEY and CDR2 SMNVEV (reference sequence). CDR3 nucleotides: TGTGCCAGCAGTTTAACCGGGACTTATACCTACGAGCAGTACTTC. Translation gives CASSLTGTYTYEQYF.

This clonotype was detected many times. This chain links TRBV7-2 with TRBJ2-7, with TRBD2 matching over 10 bases. Losses at the gene ends were 5 bases for V and 7 bases for J; bases not matched to a gene: 11. CDR3 length: 15 residues. Germline V CDR1 and CDR2: SGHTA, FQGNSA. The CDR3 region is CASSVSGRLGFEQYF. CDR3 in DNA: TGTGCCAGCAGCGTTAGCGGGAGGCTCGGGTTTGAGCAGTACTTC. The entire variable domain, with the rest obtained from reference TRBV7-2 and TRBJ2-7, is as follows: GAGVSQSPSNKVTEKGKDVELRCDPISGHTALYWYRQSLGQGLEFLIYFQGNSAPDKSGLPSDRFSAERTGGSVSTLTIQRTQQEDSAVYLCASSVSGRLGFEQYFGPGTRLTVT.

This clonotype has ten or more counts. The V call is TRBV20-1, the J call TRBJ1-6, with 8 bases that match TRBD1. Germline V gene data show CDR1 as DFQATT and CDR2 as SNEGSKA (reference sequence). Trimming took 3 bases from V and 7 from J; bases not matched to a gene: 5. The length of the CDR3 is 14 residues. The CDR3 is CSASRSGGNSPLHF. CDR3 nucleotides: TGCAGTGCTAGTCGTTCAGGGGGCAATTCACCCCTCCACTTT.

In this sample, this clonotype turned up many times. Here the CDR3 reads CASSRMGNEQFF. The CDR3 nucleotides read TGTGCCAGCAGCCGGATGGGGAATGAGCAGTTCTTC. The rearrangement links TRBV7-2 to TRBJ2-1; D is unresolved. Germline V gene lookup returns CDR1 SGHTA and CDR2 FQGNSA. V lost 5 bases, J lost 7 bases, and 9 bases lay in between. There are 12 residues in the CDR3. Together with reference TRBV7-2 and TRBJ2-1, the CDR3 gives the full variable domain: GAGVSQSPSNKVTEKGKDVELRCDPISGHTALYWYRQSLGQGLEFLIYFQGNSAPDKSGLPSDRFSAERTGGSVSTLTIQRTQQEDSAVYLCASSRMGNEQFFGPGTRLTVL.

V is TRBV5-1 and J is TRBJ2-3, with a possible D match to TRBD1 (5 bases). The CDR3 has 15 residues. Trimming removed 5 bases from V and 4 bases from J, with 17 bases in between. Germline CDR1 and CDR2: SGHRS and YFSETQ. The DNA of the CDR3 is TGCGCCAGCAGAGGTAGGGGTTCAGTTGCAGATACGCAGTATTTT. Amino acid sequence: CASRGRGSVADTQYF. The full variable domain, completed using reference TRBV5-1 and TRBJ2-3, is KAGVTQTPRYLIKTRGQQVTLSCSPISGHRSVSWYQQTPGQGLQFLFEYFSETQRNKGNFPGRFSGRQFSNSRSEMNVSTLELGDSALYLCASRGRGSVADTQYFGPGTRLTVL.

This clonotype was seen at least ten times. The chain uses TRBV7-2 and TRBJ2-7; possibly TRBD2 for D (6 bases). Trimming cost V 2 bases and J 3 bases, with 14 bases left between them. CDR1 is SGHTA and CDR2 is FQGNSA in the germline V gene. The CDR3 contains 15 residues. CDR3 in amino acids: CASSLQPGVRYEQYF. CDR3 DNA sequence: TGTGCCAGCAGCTTACAGCCGGGAGTACGCTACGAGCAGTACTTC.

This clonotype has ten or more counts. V usage is TRBV3-1 and J usage is TRBJ2-7; tentatively, D is TRBD1 or TRBD2 (5 bases each). The CDR3 totals 16 residues. V was pared by 4 bases and J by 0 bases, with 16 bases between. The germline CDR1 and CDR2 sequences are LGHDT and YNNKEL (reference sequence). CDR3 loop: CASSLGGHTFSYEQYF. CDR3 sequence (DNA): TGTGCCAGCAGCCTCGGAGGACACACCTTCTCCTACGAGCAGTACTTC.

V is TRBV19 and J is TRBJ1-5, with D perhaps matching TRBD1 (6 bases). Deletions cut 6 bases from V and 5 bases from J, with 32 bases between. CDR3 size: 20 residues. Germline loops: CDR1 LNHDA, CDR2 SQIVND (reference sequence). Written as DNA, the CDR3 is TGTGCCAGTAGCCCCTTTTCCCCTCGCGTCGGACAGCCCTATTATCAGCCCCAGCATTTT. This codes for CASSPFSPRVGQPYYQPQHF.